Here is one T cell receptor (beta chain) with its context. This entry belongs to a study of blood T cell repertoires in COVID-19. Overall study: From T cells, B-cell-depleted T cells, or PBMCs came the material, which was cDNA or gDNA.

Using immunoSEQ multiplex PCR, the repertoire was profiled, and TCRdb retains in-frame clones only, with some absent. The sample lists 150,000 to 200,000 clones; approximately 83% were seen once. The V and J ends lost 3 bases and 1 base, in that order; junction bases with no gene match: 2. Germline loops: CDR1 ENHRY, CDR2 SYGVKD. CDR3 length: 14 residues. Sequencing was done on a sample of PBMCs or T cells enriched from blood (not recorded which). The chain links TRBV10-3 to TRBJ2-7, with 8 bases matching TRBD1. This receptor was taken from a man aged 70-80 years who had been exposed to COVID-19. CDR3 amino acids: CAISDRGLSYEQYF. The CDR3 nucleotides are TGTGCCATCAGTGACAGGGGGCTTTCCTACGAGCAGTACTTC.